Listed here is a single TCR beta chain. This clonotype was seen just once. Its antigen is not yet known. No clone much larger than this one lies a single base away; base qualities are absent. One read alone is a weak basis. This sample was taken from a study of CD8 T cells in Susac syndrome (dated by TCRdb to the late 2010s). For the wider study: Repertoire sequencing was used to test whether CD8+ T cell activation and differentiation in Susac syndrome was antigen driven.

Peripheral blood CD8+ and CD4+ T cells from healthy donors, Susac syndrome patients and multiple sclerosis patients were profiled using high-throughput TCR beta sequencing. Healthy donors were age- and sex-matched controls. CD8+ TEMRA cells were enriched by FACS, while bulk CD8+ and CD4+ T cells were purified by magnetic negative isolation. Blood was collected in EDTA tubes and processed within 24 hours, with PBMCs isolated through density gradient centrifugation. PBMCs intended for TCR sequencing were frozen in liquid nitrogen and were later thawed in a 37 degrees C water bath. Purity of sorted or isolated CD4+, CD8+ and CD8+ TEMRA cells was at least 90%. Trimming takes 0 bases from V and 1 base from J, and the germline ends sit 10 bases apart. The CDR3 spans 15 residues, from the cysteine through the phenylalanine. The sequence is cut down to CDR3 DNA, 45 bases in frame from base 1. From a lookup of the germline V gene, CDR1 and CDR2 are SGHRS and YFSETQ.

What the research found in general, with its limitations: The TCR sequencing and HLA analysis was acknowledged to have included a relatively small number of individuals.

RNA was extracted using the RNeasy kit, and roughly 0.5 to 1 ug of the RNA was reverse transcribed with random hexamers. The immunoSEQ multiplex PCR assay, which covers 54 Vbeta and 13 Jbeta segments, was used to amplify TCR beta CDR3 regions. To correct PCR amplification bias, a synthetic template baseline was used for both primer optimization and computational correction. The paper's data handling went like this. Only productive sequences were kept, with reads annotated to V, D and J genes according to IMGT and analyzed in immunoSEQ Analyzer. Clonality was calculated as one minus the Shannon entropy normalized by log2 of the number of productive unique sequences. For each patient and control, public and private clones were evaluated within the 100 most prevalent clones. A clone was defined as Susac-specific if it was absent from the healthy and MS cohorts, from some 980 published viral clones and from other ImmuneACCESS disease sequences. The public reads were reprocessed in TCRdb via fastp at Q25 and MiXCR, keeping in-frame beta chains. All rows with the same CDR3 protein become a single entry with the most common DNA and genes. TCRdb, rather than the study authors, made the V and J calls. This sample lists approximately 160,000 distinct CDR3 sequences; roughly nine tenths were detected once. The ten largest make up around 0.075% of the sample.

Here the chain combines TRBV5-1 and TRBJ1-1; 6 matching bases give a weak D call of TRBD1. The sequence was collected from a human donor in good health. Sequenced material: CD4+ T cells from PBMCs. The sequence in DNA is TGCGCCAGCAGCTTGGCCGGGGGGCGGAACACTGAAGCTTTCTTT. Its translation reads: CASSLAGGRNTEAFF.